The clone carrying this T cell receptor beta chain was observed once. The sample is drawn from a study of shared T cell receptors in the human thymus. Profiling relied on immunoSEQ multiplex PCR, and the TCRdb table lists in-frame clones only, not all of them. The table shows about 710,000 clones, with about 90% occurring only once. J was trimmed by 5 bases and V by 5 bases; bases with no gene match: 6. The CDR3 length is 14 residues. The germline gives CDR1 SGHRS, CDR2 YFSETQ. The sample also formed part of further work on human thymus T cells.

The V gene is TRBV5-1, the J gene TRBJ2-1; 8 nucleotides agree with TRBD1. Sequenced input: thymocytes. This clonotype was obtained from a boy less than two years old with a congenital heart defect. CDR3: CASSSGGAHNEQFF. In DNA, the CDR3 is TGCGCCAGCAGTTCAGGGGGCGCCCACAATGAGCAGTTCTTC. The whole variable domain, remainder taken from reference TRBV5-1 and TRBJ2-1, is KAGVTQTPRYLIKTRGQQVTLSCSPISGHRSVSWYQQTPGQGLQFLFEYFSETQRNKGNFPGRFSGRQFSNSRSEMNVSTLELGDSALYLCASSSGGAHNEQFFGPGTRLTVL.